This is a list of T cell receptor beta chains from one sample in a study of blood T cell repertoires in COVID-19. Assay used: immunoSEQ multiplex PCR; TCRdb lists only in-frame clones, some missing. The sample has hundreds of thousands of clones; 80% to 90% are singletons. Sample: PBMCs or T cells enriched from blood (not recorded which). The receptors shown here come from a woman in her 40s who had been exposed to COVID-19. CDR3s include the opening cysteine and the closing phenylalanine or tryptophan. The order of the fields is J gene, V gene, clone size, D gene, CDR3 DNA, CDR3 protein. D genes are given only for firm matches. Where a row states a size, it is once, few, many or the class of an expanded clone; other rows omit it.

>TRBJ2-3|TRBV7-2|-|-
TGTGCCAGCAGCTTAAGCCCGCTAGTAGGAGGGGCAGATACGCAGTATTTT
CASSLSPLVGGADTQYF
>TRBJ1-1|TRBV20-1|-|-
TGCAGTGCTAGTGATTCCAGGGGGAACACTGAAGCTTTCTTT
CSASDSRGNTEAFF
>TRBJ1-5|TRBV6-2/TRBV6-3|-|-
TGTGCCAGCAGTTACTCTTCCGGGGAAACGGGCAATCAGCCCCAGCATTTT
CASSYSSGETGNQPQHF
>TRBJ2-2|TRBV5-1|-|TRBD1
TGCGCCAGCAGCCAGCTCCAGGGACAGGGGACGAACACCGGGGAGCTGTTTTTT
CASSQLQGQGTNTGELFF
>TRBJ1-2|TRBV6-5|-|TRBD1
TGTGCCAGCAGGAGTGGAGACAGGGTCTATGGCTACACCTTC
CASRSGDRVYGYTF
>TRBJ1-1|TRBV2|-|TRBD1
TGTGCCAGCAGCCCGCAGGGGGCGGGGACTGAAGCTTTCTTT
CASSPQGAGTEAFF
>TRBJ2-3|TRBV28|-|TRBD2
TGTGCCAGCAGCCGCCCAGAGCGGGGGACAGATACGCAGTATTTT
CASSRPERGTDTQYF
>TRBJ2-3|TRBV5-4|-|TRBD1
TGTGCCAGCAGCCCAGGGACAGGGTGGAGCACAGATACGCAGTATTTT
CASSPGTGWSTDTQYF
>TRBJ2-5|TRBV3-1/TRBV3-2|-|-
TGTGCCAGCAGCCAAGGACCAACTAGCCAAGAGACCCAGTACTTC
CASSQGPTSQETQYF
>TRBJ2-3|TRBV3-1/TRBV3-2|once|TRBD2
TGTGCCAGCAGCCAAGTTCTAGCGGGGGGGCATGAGACAGATACGCAGTATTTT
CASSQVLAGGHETDTQYF
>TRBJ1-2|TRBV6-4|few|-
TGTGCCAGCAGTGACGAGGCCGGGACTGGGGAGCGAGGCTACACCTTC
CASSDEAGTGERGYTF
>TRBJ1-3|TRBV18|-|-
TGTGCCAGCTATCCGGTCTCTGGAAACACCATATATTTT
CASYPVSGNTIYF
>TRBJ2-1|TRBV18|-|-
TGTGCCAGCTCACTGGGGGGGGCGGGGGCCAATGAGCAGTTCTTC
CASSLGGAGANEQFF
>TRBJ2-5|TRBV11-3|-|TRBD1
TGTGCCAGCAGCTTGGGACAGGGGGTGCCAGAGACCCAGTACTTC
CASSLGQGVPETQYF
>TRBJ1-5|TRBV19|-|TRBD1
TGTGCCAGTAGTATCATCTGGACAGGGAGTTCTAGCAATCAGCCCCAGCATTTT
CASSIIWTGSSSNQPQHF
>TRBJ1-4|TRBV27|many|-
TGTGCCAGCAGTTTATCAGACAGGACTAATGAAAAACTGTTTTTT
CASSLSDRTNEKLFF
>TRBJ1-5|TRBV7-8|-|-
TGTGCCAGCAGCTTCTTATTCCAGGGCGGAGATAGCAATCAGCCCCAGCATTTT
CASSFLFQGGDSNQPQHF
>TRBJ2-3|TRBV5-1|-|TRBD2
TGCGCCAGCAGCCTCGGACTAGCGGGGACCCCTTCCACAGATACGCAGTATTTT
CASSLGLAGTPSTDTQYF
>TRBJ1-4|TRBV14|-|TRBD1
TGTGCCAGCAGCCAAGACGGACAGGGTAATGAAAAACTGTTTTTT
CASSQDGQGNEKLFF
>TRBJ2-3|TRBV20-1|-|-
TGCAGTGCTAGTCCGCTTGAGTCTACGCAGTATTTT
CSASPLESTQYF
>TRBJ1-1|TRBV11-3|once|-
TGTGCCAGCAGCTTCATGGGTGGGGAGACTGAAGCTTTCTTT
CASSFMGGETEAFF
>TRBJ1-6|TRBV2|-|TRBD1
TGTGCCAGCAGCCCGGGACAGGGAGTTAATTCACCCCTCCACTTT
CASSPGQGVNSPLHF
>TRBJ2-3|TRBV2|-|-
TGTGCCAGCAGTGACGGCAGGGGAATCGCAGATACGCAGTATTTT
CASSDGRGIADTQYF
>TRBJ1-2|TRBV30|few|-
TGTGCCTGGAGAGCAGTCGGGGGGAACTATGGCTACACCTTC
CAWRAVGGNYGYTF
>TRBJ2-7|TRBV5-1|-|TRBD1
TGCGCCAGTTCGGCGAGACAGGGGGCGGGGGAGCAGTACTTC
CASSARQGAGEQYF
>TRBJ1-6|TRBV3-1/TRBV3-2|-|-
TGTGCCAGCAGCCTTGGCGGCTTTAATTCACCCCTCCACTTT
CASSLGGFNSPLHF
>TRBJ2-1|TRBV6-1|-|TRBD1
TGTGCCAGCAGTGAAAACCCGGGACAGGGTGCCCATGAGCAGTTCTTC
CASSENPGQGAHEQFF
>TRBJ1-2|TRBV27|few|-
TGTGCCAGCAGTTTAATGGGGCCTTGGGGTGGCTACACCTTC
CASSLMGPWGGYTF
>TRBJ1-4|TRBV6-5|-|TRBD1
TGTGCCAGCAGTTGGACAGGGGGCGAAGAAAAACTGTTTTTT
CASSWTGGEEKLFF
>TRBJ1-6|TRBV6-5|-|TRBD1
TGTGCCAGCAATATCCGACAGGGTTCACCCCTCCACTTT
CASNIRQGSPLHF
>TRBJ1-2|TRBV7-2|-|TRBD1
TGTGCCAGCACCTCGGGGACAGGGAAGGACTATGGCTACACCTTC
CASTSGTGKDYGYTF
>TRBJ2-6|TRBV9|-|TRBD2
TGTGCCAGCAGCCGAGCGGGGGGGCTCTCTGGGGCCAACGTCCTGACTTTC
CASSRAGGLSGANVLTF
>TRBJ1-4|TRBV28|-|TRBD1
TGTGCCAGCAGGGGTACAGGGGGCCTAACGGAAAAACTGTTTTTT
CASRGTGGLTEKLFF
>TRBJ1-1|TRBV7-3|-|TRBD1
TGTGCCAGCAGCGCCGCAGGGGGCACTGAAGCTTTCTTT
CASSAAGGTEAFF
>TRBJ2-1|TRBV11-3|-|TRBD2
TGTGCCAGCAGTTTTAGCGGGGGGGTTTACAATGAGCAGTTCTTC
CASSFSGGVYNEQFF
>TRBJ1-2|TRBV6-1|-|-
TGTGCCAGCAGTGAAGACGCCGGCTGGGCGCGGGTCTATGGCTACACCTTC
CASSEDAGWARVYGYTF
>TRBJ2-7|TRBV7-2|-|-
TGTGCCAGCAGCTTCAAGCAGGGCTCCTACGAGCAGTACTTC
CASSFKQGSYEQYF
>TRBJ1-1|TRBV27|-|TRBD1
TGTGCCAGCAGTTTTAGGACAGGGGGCGTCGGCTCTGAAGCTTTCTTT
CASSFRTGGVGSEAFF
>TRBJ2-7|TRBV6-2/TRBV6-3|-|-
TGTGCCAGCAGTTATGGGACTCTGACCTACGAGCAGTACTTC
CASSYGTLTYEQYF
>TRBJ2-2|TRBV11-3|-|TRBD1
TGTGCCAGCAGCCCGGGGACAGTGAACACCGGGGAGCTGTTTTTT
CASSPGTVNTGELFF
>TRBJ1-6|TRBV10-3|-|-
TGTGCCATCAGAAACTCCGGGAAAACGAATTCACCCCTCCACTTT
CAIRNSGKTNSPLHF
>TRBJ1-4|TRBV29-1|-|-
TGCAGCGCTCGAGGACAGAGCACTAATGAAAAACTGTTTTTT
CSARGQSTNEKLFF
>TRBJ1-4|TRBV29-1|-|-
TGCAGCACCGCGGGTTACCTAAATGAAAAACTGTTTTTT
CSTAGYLNEKLFF
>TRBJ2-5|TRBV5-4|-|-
TGTGCCAGCAGCTTCTGGCCGAAGGAGACCCAGTACTTC
CASSFWPKETQYF
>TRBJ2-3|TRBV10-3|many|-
TGTGCCATCAGTAGCGGGCCTAGCACAGATACGCAGTATTTT
CAISSGPSTDTQYF
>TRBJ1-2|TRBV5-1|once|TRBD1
TGCGCCAGCAGCCCTGGACAGGGGGCAAGTACTAACTATGGCTACACCTTC
CASSPGQGASTNYGYTF
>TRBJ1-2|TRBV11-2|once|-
TGTGCCAGCAGCTTGGCAGGCGCCAACTATGGCTACACCTTC
CASSLAGANYGYTF
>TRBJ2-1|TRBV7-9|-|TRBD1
TGTGCCAGCAGCCCGCTACAGGGGGGATCCCACCAGGTTGCTTCAAAGTTCTTC
CASSPLQGGSHQVASKFF
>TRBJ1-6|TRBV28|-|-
TGTGCCAGCAGCGGGGGGCCCTATAATTCACCCCTCCACTTT
CASSGGPYNSPLHF
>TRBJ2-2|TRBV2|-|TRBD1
TGTGCCAGCAGTGGACAGGGGCCCTCGAACACCGGGGAGCTGTTTTTT
CASSGQGPSNTGELFF
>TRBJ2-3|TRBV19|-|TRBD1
TGTGCCAGTAGTAACTTAGGACAGGGGGTAGATACGCAGTATTTT
CASSNLGQGVDTQYF